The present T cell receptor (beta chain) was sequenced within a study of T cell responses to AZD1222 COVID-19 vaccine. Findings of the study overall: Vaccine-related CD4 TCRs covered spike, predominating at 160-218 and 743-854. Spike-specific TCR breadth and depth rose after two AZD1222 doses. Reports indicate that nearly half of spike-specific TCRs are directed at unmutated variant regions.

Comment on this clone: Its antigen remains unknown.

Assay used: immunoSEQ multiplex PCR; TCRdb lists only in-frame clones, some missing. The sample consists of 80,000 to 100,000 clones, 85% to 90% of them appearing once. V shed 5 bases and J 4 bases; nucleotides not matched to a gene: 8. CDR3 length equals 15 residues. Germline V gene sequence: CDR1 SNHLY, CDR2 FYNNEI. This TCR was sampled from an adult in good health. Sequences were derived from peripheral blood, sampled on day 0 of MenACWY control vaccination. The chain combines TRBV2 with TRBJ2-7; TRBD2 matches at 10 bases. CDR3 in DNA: TGTGCCAGCAGTAATCAAGCGGGGGGGCCATACGAGCAGTACTTC. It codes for CASSNQAGGPYEQYF.